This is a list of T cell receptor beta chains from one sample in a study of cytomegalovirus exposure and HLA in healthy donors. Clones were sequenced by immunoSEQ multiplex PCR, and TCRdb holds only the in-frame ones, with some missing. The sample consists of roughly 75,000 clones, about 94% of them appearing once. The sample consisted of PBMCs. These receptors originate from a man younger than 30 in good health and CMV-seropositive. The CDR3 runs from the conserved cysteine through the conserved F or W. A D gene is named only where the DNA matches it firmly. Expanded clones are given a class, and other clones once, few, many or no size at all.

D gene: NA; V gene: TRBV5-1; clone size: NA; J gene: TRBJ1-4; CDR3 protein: CASSQDSTNEKLFF; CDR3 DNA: TGCGCCAGCAGTCAGGACTCAACTAATGAAAAACTGTTTTTT
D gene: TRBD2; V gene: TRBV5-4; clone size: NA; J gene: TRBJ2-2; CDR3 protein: CASSLDGLAGGAGELFF; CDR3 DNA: TGTGCCAGCAGCTTGGATGGACTAGCGGGAGGGGCTGGGGAGCTGTTTTTT
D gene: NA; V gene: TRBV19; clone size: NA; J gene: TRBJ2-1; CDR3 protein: CASRSPFGSSYNEQFF; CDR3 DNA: TGTGCCAGTAGATCCCCCTTCGGGAGCTCCTACAATGAGCAGTTCTTC
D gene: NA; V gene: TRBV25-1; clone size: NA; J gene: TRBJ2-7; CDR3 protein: CASSSTGTGYYEQYF; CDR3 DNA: TGTGCCAGCAGTTCCACCGGGACTGGATACTACGAGCAGTACTTC
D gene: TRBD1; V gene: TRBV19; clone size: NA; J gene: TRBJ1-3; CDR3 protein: CASTKQGLSSGNTIYF; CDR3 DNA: TGTGCCAGTACCAAACAGGGGCTCAGCTCTGGAAACACCATATATTTT
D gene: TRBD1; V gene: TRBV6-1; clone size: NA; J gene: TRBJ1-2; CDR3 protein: CATDRAWGYTF; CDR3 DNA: TGTGCCACAGACAGGGCTTGGGGCTACACCTTC
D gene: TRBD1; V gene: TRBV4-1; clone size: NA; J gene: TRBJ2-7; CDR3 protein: CASSQGQGPSYEQYF; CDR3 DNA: TGCGCCAGCAGCCAAGGACAGGGTCCCTCCTACGAGCAGTACTTC
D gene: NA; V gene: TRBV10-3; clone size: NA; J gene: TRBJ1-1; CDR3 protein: CAISESTREAFF; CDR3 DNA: TGTGCCATCAGTGAGTCGACCAGGGAAGCTTTCTTT
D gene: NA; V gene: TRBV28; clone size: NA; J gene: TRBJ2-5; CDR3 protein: CASSRQDEGQYF; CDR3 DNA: TGTGCCAGCAGTAGACAGGATGAGGGGCAGTACTTC
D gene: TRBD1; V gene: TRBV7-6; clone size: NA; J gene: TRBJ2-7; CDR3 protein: CASSTNRDREGPLSYEQYF; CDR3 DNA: TGTGCCAGCAGCACAAACAGGGACAGGGAAGGTCCCCTTTCCTACGAGCAGTACTTC
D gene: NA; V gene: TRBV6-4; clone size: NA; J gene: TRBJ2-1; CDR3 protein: CASSEYGGAYNEQFF; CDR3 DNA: TGTGCCAGCAGTGAATATGGGGGGGCTTACAATGAGCAGTTCTTC
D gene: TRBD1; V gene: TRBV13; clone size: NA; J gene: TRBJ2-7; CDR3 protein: CASSSTAQGADEQYF; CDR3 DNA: TGTGCCAGCAGCTCCACCGCACAGGGGGCGGACGAGCAGTACTTC
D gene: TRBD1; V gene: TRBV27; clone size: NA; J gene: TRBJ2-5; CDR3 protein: CAGSFFTGGPETQYF; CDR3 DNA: TGTGCCGGCAGTTTTTTCACAGGGGGTCCGGAGACCCAGTACTTC
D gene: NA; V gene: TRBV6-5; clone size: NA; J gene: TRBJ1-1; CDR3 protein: CASSYSAYEVVKAFF; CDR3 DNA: TGTGCCAGCAGTTACTCTGCTTATGAGGTAGTAAAAGCTTTCTTT
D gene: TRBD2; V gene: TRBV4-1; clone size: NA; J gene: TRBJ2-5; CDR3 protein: CASSRLAGGRETQYF; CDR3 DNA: TGCGCCAGCAGCAGACTAGCGGGGGGGCGGGAGACCCAGTACTTC
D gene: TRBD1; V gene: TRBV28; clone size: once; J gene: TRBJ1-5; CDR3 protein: CASSPGQVNQPQHF; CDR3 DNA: TGTGCCAGCAGTCCCGGACAGGTCAATCAGCCCCAGCATTTT
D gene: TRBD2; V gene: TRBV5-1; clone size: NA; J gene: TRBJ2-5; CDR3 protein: CASRNPMASGNQETQYF; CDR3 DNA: TGCGCCAGCAGGAATCCGATGGCTAGCGGGAACCAAGAGACCCAGTACTTC
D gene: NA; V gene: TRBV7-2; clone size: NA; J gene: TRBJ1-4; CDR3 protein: CASSLGAGLGEKLFF; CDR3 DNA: TGTGCCAGCAGCTTAGGCGCAGGACTTGGGGAAAAACTGTTTTTT
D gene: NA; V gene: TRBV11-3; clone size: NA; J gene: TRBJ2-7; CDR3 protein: CASSLDGSGTYEQYF; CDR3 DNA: TGTGCCAGCAGCTTAGACGGGTCTGGAACCTACGAGCAGTACTTC
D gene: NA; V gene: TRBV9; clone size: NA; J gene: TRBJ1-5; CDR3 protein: CASSVQENQPQHF; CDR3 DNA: TGTGCCAGCAGCGTACAGGAAAATCAGCCCCAGCATTTT
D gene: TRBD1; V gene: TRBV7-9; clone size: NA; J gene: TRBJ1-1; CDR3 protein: CASSYRGPEAFF; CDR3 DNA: TGTGCCAGCAGCTACAGGGGGCCTGAAGCTTTCTTT
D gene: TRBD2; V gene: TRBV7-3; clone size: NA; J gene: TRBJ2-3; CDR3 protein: CASSATSGGADTQYF; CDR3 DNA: TGTGCCAGCAGCGCGACTAGCGGGGGGGCAGATACGCAGTATTTT
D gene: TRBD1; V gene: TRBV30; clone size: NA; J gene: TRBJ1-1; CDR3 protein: CAWQQGARLLNTEAFF; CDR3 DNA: TGTGCCTGGCAACAGGGGGCGCGTTTATTGAACACTGAAGCTTTCTTT
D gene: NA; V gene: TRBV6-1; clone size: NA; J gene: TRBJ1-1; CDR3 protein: CASSLEENTEAFF; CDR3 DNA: TGTGCCAGCAGTCTAGAAGAAAACACTGAAGCTTTCTTT
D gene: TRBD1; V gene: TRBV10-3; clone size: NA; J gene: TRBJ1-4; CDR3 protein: CAISEAGGALSEKLFF; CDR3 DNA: TGTGCCATCAGTGAAGCAGGGGGCGCATTAAGTGAAAAACTGTTTTTT
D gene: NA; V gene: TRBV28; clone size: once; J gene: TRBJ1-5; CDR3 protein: CASSLSGFPQPQHF; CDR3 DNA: TGTGCCAGCAGTTTATCCGGGTTCCCTCAGCCCCAGCATTTT
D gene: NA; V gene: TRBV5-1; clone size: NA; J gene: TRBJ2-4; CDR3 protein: CASSLAALGADLKNIQYF; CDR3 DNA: TGCGCCAGCAGCTTGGCCGCGTTGGGAGCCGACCTCAAAAACATTCAGTACTTC
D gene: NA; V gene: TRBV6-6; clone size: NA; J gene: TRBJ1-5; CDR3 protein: CASSYSSGFQPQHF; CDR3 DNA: TGTGCCAGCAGTTACTCGTCAGGGTTTCAGCCCCAGCATTTT
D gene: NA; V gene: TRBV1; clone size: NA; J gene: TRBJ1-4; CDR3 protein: CTSSSSRRGSGCANEKLFF; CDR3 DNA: TGCACCAGCAGCTCCTCAAGGCGAGGGTCGGGATGTGCTAATGAAAAACTGTTTTTT
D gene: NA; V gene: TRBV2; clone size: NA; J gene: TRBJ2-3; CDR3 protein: CASRPMGGSENSQYF; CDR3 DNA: TGTGCCAGCAGGCCGATGGGGGGAAGCGAGAATTCGCAGTATTTT
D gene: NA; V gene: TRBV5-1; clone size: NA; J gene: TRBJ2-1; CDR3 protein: CASRNLNSGPYNEQFF; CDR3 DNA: TGCGCCAGCAGAAATCTTAATAGCGGCCCATACAATGAGCAGTTCTTC
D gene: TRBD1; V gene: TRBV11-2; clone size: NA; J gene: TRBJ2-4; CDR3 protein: CASSFPGQVAVGDIQYF; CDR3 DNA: TGTGCCAGCAGCTTCCCGGGACAGGTTGCGGTGGGGGACATTCAGTACTTC
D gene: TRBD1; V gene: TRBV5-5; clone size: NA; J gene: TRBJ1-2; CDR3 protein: CASIRDSNYGYTF; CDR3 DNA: TGTGCCAGCATCCGGGACAGCAATTATGGCTACACCTTC
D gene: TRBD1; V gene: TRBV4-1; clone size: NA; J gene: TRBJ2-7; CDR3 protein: CASSPGQGATYEQYF; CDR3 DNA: TGCGCCAGCAGCCCGGGACAGGGGGCCACCTACGAGCAGTACTTC
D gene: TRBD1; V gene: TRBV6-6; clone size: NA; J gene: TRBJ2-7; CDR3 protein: CASSPDRGGQYF; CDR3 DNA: TGTGCCAGCAGTCCAGACAGGGGCGGGCAGTACTTC
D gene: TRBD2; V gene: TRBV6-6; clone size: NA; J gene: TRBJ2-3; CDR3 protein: CASSEREGVGDTQYF; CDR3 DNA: TGTGCCAGCAGTGAGCGGGAGGGGGTCGGGGATACGCAGTATTTT
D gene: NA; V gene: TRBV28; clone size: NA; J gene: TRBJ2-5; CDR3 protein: CASRTAPETQYF; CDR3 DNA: TGTGCCAGCAGGACAGCCCCTGAGACCCAGTACTTC
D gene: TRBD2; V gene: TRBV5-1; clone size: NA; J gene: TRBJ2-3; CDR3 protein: CASSLAEITSGDHLGTDTQYF; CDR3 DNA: TGCGCCAGCAGCTTGGCCGAGATAACTAGCGGGGACCATCTGGGCACAGATACGCAGTATTTT
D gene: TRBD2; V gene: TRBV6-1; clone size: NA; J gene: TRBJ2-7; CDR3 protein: CATRLAGADEQYF; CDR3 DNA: TGTGCCACCAGACTAGCGGGAGCCGACGAGCAGTACTTC
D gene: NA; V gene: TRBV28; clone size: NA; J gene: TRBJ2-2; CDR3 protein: CASSLSTGELFF; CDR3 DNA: TGTGCCAGCAGTCTTTCCACCGGGGAGCTGTTTTTT
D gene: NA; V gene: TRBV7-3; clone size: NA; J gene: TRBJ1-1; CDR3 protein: CASSAQGGLIYTEAFF; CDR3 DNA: TGTGCCAGCAGCGCGCAGGGTGGGCTCATATACACTGAAGCTTTCTTT
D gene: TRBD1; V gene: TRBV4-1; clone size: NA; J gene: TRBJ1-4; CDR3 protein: CASSRQRTGGNNEKLFF; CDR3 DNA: TGCGCCAGCAGCCGACAAAGGACAGGGGGCAATAATGAAAAACTGTTTTTT
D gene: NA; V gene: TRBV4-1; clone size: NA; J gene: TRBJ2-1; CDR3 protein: CASSELQGPHNEQFF; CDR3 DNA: TGCGCCAGCAGCGAACTCCAGGGTCCCCACAATGAGCAGTTCTTC
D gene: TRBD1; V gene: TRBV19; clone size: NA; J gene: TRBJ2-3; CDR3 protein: CASSRAGGPDTQYF; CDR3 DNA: TGTGCCAGTAGTAGAGCAGGGGGCCCCGATACGCAGTATTTT
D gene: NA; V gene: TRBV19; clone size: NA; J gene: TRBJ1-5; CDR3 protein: CASSIQGSRQPQHF; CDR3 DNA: TGTGCCAGTAGTATACAGGGGAGCAGGCAGCCCCAGCATTTT
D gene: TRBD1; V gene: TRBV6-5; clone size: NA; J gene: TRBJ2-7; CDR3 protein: CASRKGQGYEQYF; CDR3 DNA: TGTGCCAGCCGGAAAGGACAGGGGTACGAGCAGTACTTC
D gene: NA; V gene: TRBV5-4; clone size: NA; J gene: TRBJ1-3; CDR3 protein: CASSLNRAGNTIYF; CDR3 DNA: TGTGCCAGCAGCTTGAACAGGGCCGGAAACACCATATATTTT
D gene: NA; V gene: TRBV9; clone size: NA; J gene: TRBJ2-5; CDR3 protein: CASSPSAGYQETQYF; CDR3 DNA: TGTGCCAGCAGCCCGTCGGCAGGGTATCAAGAGACCCAGTACTTC
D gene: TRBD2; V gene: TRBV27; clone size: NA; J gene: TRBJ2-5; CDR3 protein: CASSLASGEYQETQYF; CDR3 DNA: TGTGCCAGCAGTTTAGCAAGCGGGGAATACCAAGAGACCCAGTACTTC
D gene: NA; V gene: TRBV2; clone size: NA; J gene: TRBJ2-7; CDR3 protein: CASSGSGTPYEQYF; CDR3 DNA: TGTGCCAGCAGTGGGTCCGGGACACCATACGAGCAGTACTTC
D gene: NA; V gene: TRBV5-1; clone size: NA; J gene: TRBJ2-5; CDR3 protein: CASSLGGQETQYF; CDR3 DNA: TGCGCCAGCAGCTTAGGCGGTCAAGAGACCCAGTACTTC
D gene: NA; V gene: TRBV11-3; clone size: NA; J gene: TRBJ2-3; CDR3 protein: CASSTGSADTQYF; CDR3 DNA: TGTGCCAGCTCCACGGGGTCCGCAGATACGCAGTATTTT
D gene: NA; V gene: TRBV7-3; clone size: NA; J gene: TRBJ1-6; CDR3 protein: CASSLNSGMYSPLHF; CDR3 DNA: TGTGCCAGCAGCTTAAATTCGGGGATGTATTCACCCCTCCACTTT
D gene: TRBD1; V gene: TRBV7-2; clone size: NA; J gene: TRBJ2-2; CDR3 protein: CASSKRQGARTGELFF; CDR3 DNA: TGTGCCAGCAGCAAGAGACAGGGGGCTCGGACCGGGGAGCTGTTTTTT